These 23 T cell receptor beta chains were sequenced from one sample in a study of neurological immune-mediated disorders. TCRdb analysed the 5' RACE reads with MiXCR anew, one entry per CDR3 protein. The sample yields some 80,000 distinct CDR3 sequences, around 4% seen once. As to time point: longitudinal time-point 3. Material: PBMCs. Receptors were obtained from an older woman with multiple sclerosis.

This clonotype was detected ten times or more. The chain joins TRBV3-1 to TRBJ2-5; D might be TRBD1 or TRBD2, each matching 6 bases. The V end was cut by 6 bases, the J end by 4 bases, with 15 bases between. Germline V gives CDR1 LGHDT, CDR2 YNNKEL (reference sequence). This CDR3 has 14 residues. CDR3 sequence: CASRPPRGAETQYF. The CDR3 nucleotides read TGTGCCAGCAGACCCCCTAGGGGGGCAGAGACCCAGTACTTC.

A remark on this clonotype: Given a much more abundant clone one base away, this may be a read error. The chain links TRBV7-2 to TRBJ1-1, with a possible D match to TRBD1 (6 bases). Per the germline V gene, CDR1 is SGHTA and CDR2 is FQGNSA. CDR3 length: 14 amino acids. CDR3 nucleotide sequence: TGTGCCAGCAGCTCACTAGACAGGAACACTGAAGATTTCTTT. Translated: CASSSLDRNTEDFF. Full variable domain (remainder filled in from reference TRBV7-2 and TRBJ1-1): GAGVSQSPSNKVTEKGKDVELRCDPISGHTALYWYRQSLGQGLEFLIYFQGNSAPDKSGLPSDRFSAERTGGSVSTLTIQRTQQEDSAVYLCASSSLDRNTEDFFGQGTRLTVV.

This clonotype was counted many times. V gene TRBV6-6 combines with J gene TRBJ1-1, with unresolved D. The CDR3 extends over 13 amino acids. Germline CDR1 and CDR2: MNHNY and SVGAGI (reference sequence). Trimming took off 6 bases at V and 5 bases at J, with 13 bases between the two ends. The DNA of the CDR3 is TGTGCCAGCAGAGCGTTGGATGGGACTGAAGCTTTCTTT. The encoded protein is CASRALDGTEAFF.

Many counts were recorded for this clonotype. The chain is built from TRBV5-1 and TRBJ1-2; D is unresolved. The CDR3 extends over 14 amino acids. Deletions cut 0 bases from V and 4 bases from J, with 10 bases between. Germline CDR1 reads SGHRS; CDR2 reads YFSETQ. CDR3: CASSLASETYGYTF. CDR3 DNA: TGCGCCAGCAGCTTGGCGTCAGAGACCTATGGCTACACCTTC.

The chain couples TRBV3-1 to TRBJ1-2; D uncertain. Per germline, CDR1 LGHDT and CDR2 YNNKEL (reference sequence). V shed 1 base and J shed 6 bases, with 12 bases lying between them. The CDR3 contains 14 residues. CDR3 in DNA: TGTGCCAGCAGCCAAGGAGACAACAGAGATGGCTACACCTTC. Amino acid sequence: CASSQGDNRDGYTF.

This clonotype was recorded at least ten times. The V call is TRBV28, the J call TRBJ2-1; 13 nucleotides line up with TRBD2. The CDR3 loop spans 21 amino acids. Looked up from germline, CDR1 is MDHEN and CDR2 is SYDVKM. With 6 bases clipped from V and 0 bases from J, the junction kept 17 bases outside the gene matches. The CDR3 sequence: CASSLPNGTSGDSSSYNEQFF. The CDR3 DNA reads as TGTGCCAGCAGCTTACCGAACGGGACTAGCGGGGATTCGAGCTCCTACAATGAGCAGTTCTTC.

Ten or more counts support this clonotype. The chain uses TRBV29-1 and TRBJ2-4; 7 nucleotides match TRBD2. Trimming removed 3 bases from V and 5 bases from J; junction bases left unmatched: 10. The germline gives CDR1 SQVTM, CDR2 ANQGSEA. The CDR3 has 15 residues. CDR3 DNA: TGCAGCGTTGATAGGGGCGGGGGTGAGGAAAACATTCAGTACTTC. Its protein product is CSVDRGGGEENIQYF.

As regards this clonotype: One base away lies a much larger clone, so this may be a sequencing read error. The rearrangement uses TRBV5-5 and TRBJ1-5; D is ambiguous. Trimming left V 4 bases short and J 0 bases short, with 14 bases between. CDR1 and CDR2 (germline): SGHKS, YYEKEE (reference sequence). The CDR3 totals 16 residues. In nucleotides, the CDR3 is TGTGCCAGCAGCCCGGAAAGGTCTTTTAGCAATCAGCCCCAGCATTTT. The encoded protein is CASSPERSFSNQPQHF. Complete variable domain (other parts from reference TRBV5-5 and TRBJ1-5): DAGVTQSPTHLIKTRGQQVTLRCSPISGHKSVSWYQQVLGQGPQFIFQYYEKEERGRGNFPDRFSARQFPNYSSELNVNALLLGDSALYLCASSPERSFSNQPQHFGDGTRLSIL.

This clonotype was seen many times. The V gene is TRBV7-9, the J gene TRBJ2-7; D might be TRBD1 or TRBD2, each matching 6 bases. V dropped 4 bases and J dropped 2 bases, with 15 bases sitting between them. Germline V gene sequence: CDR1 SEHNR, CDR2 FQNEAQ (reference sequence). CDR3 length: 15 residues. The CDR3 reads CASSWLGGLPYEQYF. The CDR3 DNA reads TGTGCCAGCAGCTGGCTAGGGGGGCTCCCCTACGAGCAGTACTTC.

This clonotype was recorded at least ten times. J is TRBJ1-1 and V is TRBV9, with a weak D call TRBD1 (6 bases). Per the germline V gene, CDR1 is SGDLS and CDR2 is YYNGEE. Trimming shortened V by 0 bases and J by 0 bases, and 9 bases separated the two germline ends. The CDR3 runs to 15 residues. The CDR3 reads CASSVVQGLNTEAFF. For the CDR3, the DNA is TGTGCCAGCAGCGTAGTACAGGGATTGAACACTGAAGCTTTCTTT.

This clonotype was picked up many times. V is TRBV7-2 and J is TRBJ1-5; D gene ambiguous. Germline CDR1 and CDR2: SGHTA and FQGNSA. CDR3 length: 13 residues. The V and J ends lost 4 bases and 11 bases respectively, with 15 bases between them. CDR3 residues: CASSSGISTAQHF. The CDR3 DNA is TGTGCCAGCAGCTCGGGGATTTCCACGGCCCAGCATTTT. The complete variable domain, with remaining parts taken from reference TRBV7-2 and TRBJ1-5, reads GAGVSQSPSNKVTEKGKDVELRCDPISGHTALYWYRQSLGQGLEFLIYFQGNSAPDKSGLPSDRFSAERTGGSVSTLTIQRTQQEDSAVYLCASSSGISTAQHFGDGTRLSIL.

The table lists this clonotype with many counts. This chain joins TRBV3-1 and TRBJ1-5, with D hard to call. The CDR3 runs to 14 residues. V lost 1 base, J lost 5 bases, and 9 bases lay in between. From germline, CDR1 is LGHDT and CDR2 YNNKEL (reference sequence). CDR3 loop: CASSQGWGDQPQHF. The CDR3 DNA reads TGTGCCAGCAGCCAAGGGTGGGGTGATCAGCCCCAGCATTTT.

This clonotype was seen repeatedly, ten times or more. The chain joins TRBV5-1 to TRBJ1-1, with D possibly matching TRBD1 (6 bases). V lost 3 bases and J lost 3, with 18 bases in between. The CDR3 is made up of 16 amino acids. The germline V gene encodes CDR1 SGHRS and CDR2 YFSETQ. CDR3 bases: TGCGCCAGCAGCTCCGGACAGCCTCCCCGGGACACTGAAGCTTTCTTT. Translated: CASSSGQPPRDTEAFF.

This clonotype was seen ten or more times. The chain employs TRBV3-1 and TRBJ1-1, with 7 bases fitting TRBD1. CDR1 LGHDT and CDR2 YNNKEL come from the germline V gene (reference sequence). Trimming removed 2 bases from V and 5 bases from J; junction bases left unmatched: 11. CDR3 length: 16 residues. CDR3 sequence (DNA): TGTGCCAGCAGCCAACGGGGTAAGGGACAGAGGACTGAAGCTTTCTTT. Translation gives CASSQRGKGQRTEAFF.

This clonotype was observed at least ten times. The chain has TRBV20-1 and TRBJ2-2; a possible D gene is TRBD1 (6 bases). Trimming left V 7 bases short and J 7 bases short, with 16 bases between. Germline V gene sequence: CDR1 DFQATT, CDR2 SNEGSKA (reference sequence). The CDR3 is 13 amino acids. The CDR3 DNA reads TGCAGTGGCTATAGAGGGGGAGTCGGGGAGCTGTTTTTT. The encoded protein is CSGYRGGVGELFF.

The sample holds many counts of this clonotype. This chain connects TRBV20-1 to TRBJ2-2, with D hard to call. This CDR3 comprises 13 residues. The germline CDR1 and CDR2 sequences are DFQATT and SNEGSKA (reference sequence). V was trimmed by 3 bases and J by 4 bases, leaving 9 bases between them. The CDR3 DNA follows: TGCAGTGCTAGGGATACCTTCACCGGGGAGCTGTTTTTT. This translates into CSARDTFTGELFF.

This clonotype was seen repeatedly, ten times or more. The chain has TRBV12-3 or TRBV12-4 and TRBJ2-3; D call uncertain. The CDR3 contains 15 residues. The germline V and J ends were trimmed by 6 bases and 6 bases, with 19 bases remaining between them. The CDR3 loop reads CASSAPAARRDTQYF. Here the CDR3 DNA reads TGTGCCAGCAGCGCCCCGGCGGCCCGACGCGATACGCAGTATTTT.

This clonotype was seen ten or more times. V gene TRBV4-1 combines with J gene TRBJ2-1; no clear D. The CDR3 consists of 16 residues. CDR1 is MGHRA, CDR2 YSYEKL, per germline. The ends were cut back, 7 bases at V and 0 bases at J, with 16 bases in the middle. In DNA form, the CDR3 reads TGCGCCAGCAACGTGAGGAGCTGGAGCTCCTACAATGAGCAGTTCTTC. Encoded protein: CASNVRSWSSYNEQFF.

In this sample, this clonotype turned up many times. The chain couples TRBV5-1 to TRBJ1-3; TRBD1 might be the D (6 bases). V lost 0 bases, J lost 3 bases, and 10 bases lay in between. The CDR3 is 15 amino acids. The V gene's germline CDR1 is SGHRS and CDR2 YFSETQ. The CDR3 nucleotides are TGCGCCAGCAGCTTGGAGGACAGCCATGGAAACACCATATATTTT. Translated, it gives CASSLEDSHGNTIYF.

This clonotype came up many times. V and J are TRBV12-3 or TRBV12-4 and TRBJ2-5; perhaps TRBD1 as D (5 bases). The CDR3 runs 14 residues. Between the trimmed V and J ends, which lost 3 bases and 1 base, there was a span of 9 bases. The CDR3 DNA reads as TGTGCCAGCAGTTTGAGACAGTCCCAAGAGACCCAGTACTTC. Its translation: CASSLRQSQETQYF.

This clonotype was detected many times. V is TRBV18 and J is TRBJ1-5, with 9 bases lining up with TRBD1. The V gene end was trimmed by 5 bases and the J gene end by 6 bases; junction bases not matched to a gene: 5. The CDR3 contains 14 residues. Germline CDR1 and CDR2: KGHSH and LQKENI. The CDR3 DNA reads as TGTGCCAGCTCATCGGGACAGGGAAGTCAGCCCCAGCATTTT. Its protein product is CASSSGQGSQPQHF.

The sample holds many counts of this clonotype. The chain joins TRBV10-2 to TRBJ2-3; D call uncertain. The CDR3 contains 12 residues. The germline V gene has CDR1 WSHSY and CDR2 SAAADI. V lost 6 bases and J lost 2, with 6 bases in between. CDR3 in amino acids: CASSPATDTQYF. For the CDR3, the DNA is TGCGCCAGCAGCCCGGCCACAGATACGCAGTATTTT.

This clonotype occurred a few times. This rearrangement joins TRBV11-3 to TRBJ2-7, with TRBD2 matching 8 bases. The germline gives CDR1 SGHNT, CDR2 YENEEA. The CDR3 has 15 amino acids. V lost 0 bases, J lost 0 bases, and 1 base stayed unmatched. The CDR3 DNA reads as TGTGCCAGCAGCTTAGAAGCGGGGGACTCCTACGAGCAGTACTTC. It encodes CASSLEAGDSYEQYF.